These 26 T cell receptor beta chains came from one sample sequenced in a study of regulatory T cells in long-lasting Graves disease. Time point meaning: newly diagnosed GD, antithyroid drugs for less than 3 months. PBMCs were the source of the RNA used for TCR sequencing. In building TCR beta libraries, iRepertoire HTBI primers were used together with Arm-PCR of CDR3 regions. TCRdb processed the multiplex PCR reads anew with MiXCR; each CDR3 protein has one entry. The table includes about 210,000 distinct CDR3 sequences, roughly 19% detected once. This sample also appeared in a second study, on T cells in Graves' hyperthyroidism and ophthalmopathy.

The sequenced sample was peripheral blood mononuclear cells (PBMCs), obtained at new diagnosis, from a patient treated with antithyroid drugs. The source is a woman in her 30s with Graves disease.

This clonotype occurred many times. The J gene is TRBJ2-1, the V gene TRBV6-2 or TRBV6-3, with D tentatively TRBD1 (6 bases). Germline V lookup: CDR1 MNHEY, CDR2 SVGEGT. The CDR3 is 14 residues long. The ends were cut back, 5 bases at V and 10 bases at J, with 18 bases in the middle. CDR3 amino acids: CASSAAGVAREQFF. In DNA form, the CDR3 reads TGTGCCAGCAGTGCTGCAGGGGTGGCGCGGGAGCAGTTCTTC.

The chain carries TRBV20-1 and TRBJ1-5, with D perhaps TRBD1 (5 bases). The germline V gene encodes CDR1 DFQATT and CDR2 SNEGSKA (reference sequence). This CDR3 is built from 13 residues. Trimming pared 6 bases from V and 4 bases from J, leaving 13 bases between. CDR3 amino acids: CSAGHSPNQPQHF. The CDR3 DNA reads TGCAGTGCCGGACATAGTCCTAATCAGCCCCAGCATTTT.

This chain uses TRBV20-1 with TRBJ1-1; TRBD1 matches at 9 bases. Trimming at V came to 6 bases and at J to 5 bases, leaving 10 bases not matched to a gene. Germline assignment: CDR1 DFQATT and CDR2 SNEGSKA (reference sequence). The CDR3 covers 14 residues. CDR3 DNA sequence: TGCAGTGCCCCGCCGGGACAGGGAGGTACTGAAGCTTTCTTT. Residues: CSAPPGQGGTEAFF.

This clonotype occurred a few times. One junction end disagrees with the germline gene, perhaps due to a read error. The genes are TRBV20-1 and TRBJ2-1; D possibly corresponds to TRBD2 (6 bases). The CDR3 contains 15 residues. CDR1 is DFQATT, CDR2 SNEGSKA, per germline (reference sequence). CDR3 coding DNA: TGCGGTGCTAGAGCAACAGCGGGTCGGAACAATGAGCAGTTCTTC. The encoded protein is CGARATAGRNNEQFF.

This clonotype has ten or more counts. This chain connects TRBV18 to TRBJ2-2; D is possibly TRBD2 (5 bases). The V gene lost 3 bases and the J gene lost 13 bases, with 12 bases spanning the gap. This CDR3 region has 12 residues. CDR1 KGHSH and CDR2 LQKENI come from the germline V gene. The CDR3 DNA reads TGTGCCAGCTCACCTCCGGGAACCTGGCTGTTTTTT. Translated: CASSPPGTWLFF.

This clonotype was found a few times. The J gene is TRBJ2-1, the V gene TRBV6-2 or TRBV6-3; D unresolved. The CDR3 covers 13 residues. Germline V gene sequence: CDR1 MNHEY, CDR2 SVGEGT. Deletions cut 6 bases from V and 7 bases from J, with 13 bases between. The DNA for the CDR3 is TGTGCCAGCAGCCGCCCTGGTGGGAATGAGCAGTTCTTC. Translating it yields CASSRPGGNEQFF.

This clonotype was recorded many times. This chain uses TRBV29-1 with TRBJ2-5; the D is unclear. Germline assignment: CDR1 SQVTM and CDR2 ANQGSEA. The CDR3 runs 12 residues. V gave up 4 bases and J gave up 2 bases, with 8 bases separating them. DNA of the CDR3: TGCAGCGTTGGGCAGACTCAAGAGACCCAGTACTTC. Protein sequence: CSVGQTQETQYF.

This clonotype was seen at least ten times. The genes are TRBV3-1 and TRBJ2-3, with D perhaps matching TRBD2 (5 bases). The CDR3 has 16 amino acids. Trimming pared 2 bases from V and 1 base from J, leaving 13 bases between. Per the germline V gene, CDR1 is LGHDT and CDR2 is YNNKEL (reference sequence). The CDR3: CASSQMTGFGTDTQYF. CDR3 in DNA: TGTGCCAGCAGCCAAATGACGGGGTTCGGCACAGATACGCAGTATTTT.

CDR3 nucleotides: TGCGCCAGCAGCCGGGGGGCTAGCGGGACTCAAGAGACCCAGTACTTC. Protein: CASSRGASGTQETQYF. The chain links TRBV5-1 to TRBJ2-5; TRBD2 matches at 9 bases. Germline-derived CDR1 and CDR2 are SGHRS and YFSETQ. The CDR3 totals 16 residues. The V gene end was trimmed by 4 bases and the J gene end by 2 bases; junction bases not matched to a gene: 9.

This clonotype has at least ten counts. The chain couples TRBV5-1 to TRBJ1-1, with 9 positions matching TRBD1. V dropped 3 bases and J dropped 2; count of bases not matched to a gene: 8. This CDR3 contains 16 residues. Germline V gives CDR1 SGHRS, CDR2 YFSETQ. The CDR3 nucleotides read TGCGCCAGCAGCTCGGGACAGGGAGTAGTTAACACTGAAGCTTTCTTT. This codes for CASSSGQGVVNTEAFF.

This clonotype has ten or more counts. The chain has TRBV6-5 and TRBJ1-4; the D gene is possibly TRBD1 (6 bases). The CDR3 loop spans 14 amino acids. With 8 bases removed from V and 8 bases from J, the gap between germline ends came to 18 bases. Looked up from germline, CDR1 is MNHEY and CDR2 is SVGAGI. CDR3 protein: CASCLGGREEKLFF. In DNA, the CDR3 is TGTGCCAGCTGTTTGGGGGGGCGGGAGGAAAAACTGTTTTTT.

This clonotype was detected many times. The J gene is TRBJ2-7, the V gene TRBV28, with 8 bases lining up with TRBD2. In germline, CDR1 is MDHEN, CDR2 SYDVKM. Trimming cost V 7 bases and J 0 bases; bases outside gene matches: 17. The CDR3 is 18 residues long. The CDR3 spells CASILGGASGSNSYEQYF. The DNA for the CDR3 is TGTGCCAGCATCCTAGGGGGAGCTAGCGGGTCTAACTCCTACGAGCAGTACTTC.

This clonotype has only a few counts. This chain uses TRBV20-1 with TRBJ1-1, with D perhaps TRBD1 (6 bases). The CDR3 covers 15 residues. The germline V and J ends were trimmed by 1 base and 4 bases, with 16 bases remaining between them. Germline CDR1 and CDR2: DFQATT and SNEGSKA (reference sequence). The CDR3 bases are TGCAGTGCTAGAGTAGCGACAGGAGGGGTCACTGAAGCTTTCTTT. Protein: CSARVATGGVTEAFF.

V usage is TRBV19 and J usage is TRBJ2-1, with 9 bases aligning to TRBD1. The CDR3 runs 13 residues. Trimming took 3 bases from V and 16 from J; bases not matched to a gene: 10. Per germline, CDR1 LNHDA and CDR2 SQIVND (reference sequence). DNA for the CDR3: TGTGCCAGTAGTATCGACCGGGGGACAGGGCAATTCTTC. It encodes CASSIDRGTGQFF.

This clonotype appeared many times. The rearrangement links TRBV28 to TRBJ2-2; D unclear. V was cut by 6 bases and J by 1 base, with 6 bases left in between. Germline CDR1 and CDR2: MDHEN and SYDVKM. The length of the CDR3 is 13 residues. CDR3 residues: CASRTLNTGELFF. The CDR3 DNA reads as TGTGCCAGCAGGACCTTGAACACCGGGGAGCTGTTTTTT.

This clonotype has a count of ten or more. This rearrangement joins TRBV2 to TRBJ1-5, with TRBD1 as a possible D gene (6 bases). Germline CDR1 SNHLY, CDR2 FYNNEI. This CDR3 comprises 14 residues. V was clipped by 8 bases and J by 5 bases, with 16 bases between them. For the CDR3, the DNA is TGTGCCAGCTCTGGTCGGGGGGCGTATCAGCCCCAGCATTTT. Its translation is CASSGRGAYQPQHF.

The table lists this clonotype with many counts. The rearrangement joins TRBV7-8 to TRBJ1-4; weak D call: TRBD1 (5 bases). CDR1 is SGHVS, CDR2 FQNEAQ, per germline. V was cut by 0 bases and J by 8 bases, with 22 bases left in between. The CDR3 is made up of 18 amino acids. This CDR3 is CASSLAPYRGRVSEKLFF. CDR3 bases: TGTGCCAGCAGCTTAGCGCCTTACCGGGGGAGAGTAAGCGAAAAACTGTTTTTT.

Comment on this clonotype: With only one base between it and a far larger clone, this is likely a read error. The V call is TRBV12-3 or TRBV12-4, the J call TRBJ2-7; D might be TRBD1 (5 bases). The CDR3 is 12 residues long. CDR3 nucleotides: TGTGCCAGCGGCACAGGAGCCTACGAGCACTACTTC. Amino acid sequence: CASGTGAYEHYF.

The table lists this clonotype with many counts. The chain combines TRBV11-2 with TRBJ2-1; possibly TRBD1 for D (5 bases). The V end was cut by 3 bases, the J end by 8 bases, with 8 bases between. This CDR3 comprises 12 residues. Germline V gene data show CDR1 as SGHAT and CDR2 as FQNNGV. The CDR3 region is CASSFWGDEQFF. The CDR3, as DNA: TGTGCCAGCAGCTTCTGGGGCGATGAGCAGTTCTTC. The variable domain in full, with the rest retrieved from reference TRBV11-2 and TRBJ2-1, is EAGVAQSPRYKIIEKRQSVAFWCNPISGHATLYWYQQILGQGPKLLIQFQNNGVVDDSQLPKDRFSAERLKGVDSTLKIQPAKLEDSAVYLCASSFWGDEQFFGPGTRLTVL.

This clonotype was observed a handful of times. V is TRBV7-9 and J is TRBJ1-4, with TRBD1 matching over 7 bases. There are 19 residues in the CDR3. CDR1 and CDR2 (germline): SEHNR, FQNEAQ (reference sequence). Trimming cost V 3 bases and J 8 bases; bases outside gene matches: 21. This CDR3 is CASSFGSFGYDRAGEKLFF. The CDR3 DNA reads TGTGCCAGCAGCTTCGGGAGTTTCGGTTACGACAGGGCAGGGGAAAAACTGTTTTTT.

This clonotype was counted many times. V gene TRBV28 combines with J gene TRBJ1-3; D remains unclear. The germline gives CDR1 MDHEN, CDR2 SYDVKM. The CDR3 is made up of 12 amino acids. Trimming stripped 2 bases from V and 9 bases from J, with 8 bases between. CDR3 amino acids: CASSLPPSTIYF. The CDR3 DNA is TGTGCCAGCAGTTTACCCCCCAGCACCATATATTTT.

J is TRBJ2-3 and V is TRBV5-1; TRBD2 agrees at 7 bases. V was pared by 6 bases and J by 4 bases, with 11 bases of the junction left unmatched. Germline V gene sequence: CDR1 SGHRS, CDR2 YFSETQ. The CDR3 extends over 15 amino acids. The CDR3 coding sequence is TGCGCCAGCAACAGTGGCGCGGGAGAGGCAGATACGCAGTATTTT. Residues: CASNSGAGEADTQYF.

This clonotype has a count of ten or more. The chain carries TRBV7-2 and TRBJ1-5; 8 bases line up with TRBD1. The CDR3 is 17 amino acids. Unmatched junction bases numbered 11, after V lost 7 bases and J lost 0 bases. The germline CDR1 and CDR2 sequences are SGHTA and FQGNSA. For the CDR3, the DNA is TGTGCCAGCACCGCCGGGACAGGCATGTATAGCAATCAGCCCCAGCATTTT. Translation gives CASTAGTGMYSNQPQHF.

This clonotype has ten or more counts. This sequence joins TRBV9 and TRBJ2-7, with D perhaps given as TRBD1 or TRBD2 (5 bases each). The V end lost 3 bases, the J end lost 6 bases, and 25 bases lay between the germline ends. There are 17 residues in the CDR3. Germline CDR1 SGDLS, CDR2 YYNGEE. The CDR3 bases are TGTGCCAGCAGCGCCCACCCCTCGAGGGGACCTGCCCGCGAGCAGTACTTC. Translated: CASSAHPSRGPAREQYF.

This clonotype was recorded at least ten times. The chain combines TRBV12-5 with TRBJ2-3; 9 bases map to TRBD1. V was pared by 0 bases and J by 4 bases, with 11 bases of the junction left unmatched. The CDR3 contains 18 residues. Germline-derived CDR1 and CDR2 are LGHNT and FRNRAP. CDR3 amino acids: CASGLVRRDRVMPDTQYF. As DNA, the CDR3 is TGTGCTAGTGGTTTGGTACGTAGGGACAGGGTGATGCCAGATACGCAGTATTTT.

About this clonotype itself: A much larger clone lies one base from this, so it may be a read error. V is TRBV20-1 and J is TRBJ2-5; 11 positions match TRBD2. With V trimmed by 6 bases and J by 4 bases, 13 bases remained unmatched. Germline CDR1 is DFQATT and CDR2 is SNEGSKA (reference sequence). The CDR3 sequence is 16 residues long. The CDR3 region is CSASSLAGERGETQYF. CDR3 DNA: TGCAGTGCCTCGTCACTAGCGGGAGAAAGGGGAGAGACCCAGTACTTC.